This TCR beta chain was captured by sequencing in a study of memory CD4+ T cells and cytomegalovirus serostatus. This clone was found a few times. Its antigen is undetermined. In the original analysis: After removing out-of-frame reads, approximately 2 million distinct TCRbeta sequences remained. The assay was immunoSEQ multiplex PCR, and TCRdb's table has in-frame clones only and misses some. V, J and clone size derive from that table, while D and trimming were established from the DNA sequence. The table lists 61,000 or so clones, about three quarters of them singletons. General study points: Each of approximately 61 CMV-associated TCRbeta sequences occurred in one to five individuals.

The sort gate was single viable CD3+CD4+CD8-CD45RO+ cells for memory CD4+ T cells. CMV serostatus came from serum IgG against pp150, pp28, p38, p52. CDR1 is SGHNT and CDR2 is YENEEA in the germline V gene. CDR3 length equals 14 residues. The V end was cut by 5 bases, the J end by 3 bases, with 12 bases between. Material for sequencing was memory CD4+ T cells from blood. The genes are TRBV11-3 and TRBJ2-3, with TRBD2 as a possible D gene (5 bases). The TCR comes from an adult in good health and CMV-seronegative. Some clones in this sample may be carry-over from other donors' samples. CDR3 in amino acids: CASSKGLETDTQYF. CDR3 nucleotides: TGTGCCAGCAGCAAAGGACTCGAAACAGATACGCAGTATTTT. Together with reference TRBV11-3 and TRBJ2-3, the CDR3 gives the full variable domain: EAGVVQSPRYKIIEKKQPVAFWCNPISGHNTLYWYLQNLGQGPELLIRYENEEAVDDSQLPKDRFSAERLKGVDSTLKIQPAELGDSAVYLCASSKGLETDTQYFGPGTRLTVL.